The 18 T cell receptor beta chains in this list originate from one sample, sequenced in a study of T cell changes during pregnancy in multiple sclerosis. Libraries were prepared by immunoSEQ multiplex PCR; TCRdb keeps only in-frame clonotypes and omits some of them. The sample yields roughly 90,000 clones, around 93% seen once. Here the sequenced sample was peripheral blood, taken before pregnancy. These receptors all come from a female donor with multiple sclerosis, enrolled in a pregnancy study.

The rearrangement joins TRBV4-3 to TRBJ2-5; D remains ambiguous. Germline V gene data show CDR1 as LGHNA and CDR2 as YSLEER. V was pared by 4 bases and J by 1 base, with 10 bases between. The CDR3 covers 14 residues. As DNA, the CDR3 is TGCGCCAGCAGCCCGTTCCCGTCCCAAGAGACCCAGTACTTC. Protein sequence: CASSPFPSQETQYF.

This clone was seen once. The chain employs TRBV6-6 and TRBJ2-1; no reliable D call. The CDR3 is made up of 15 amino acids. Looked up from germline, CDR1 is MNHNY and CDR2 is SVGAGI (reference sequence). Trimming took 3 bases from V and 0 from J, leaving 9 bases between them. The CDR3 region has the DNA TGTGCCAGCAGTTATGGCGGAAGCTCCTACAATGAGCAGTTCTTC. This gives the protein CASSYGGSSYNEQFF.

V gene TRBV6-1 combines with J gene TRBJ2-7; maybe TRBD2 (5 bases). V was pared by 2 bases and J by 4 bases, with 12 bases between. Looked up from germline, CDR1 is MNHNS and CDR2 is SASEGT. This CDR3 has 14 amino acids. The CDR3 DNA follows: TGTGCCAGCAGTGAATCGGCGGGCCGATACGAGCAGTACTTC. As protein: CASSESAGRYEQYF.

The chain links TRBV5-6 to TRBJ1-3; D gene ambiguous. Germline-derived CDR1 and CDR2 are SGHDT and YYEEEE. V was clipped by 4 bases and J by 2 bases, with 13 bases between them. The CDR3 consists of 15 residues. DNA of the CDR3: TGTGCCAGCAGCCAGGATCAGGTTCCTGGAAACACCATATATTTT. Amino acids: CASSQDQVPGNTIYF.

Only one count was recorded for this clone. The V gene is TRBV7-2, the J gene TRBJ2-3; a possible D gene is TRBD1 (6 bases). The V end was cut by 6 bases, the J end by 2 bases, with 15 bases between. The CDR3 spans 15 residues. Per the germline V gene, CDR1 is SGHTA and CDR2 is FQGNSA. The CDR3 region has the DNA TGTGCCAGCAGAACGGGACAAGGGGTCACAGATACGCAGTATTTT. It specifies CASRTGQGVTDTQYF.

This chain links TRBV6-5 with TRBJ2-7; 7 nucleotides match TRBD2. Germline V gene sequence: CDR1 MNHEY, CDR2 SVGAGI. V shed 6 bases, J shed 5 bases, and the junction held 7 bases outside the gene matches. The CDR3 sequence is 13 residues long. CDR3 protein: CASSTGEGNEQYF. CDR3 bases: TGTGCCAGCAGCACCGGGGAGGGAAACGAGCAGTACTTC.

This rearrangement joins TRBV2 to TRBJ1-4; 8 bases agree with TRBD1. V shed 3 bases, J shed 7 bases, and the junction held 13 bases outside the gene matches. In germline, CDR1 is SNHLY, CDR2 FYNNEI. The CDR3 runs 17 residues. The DNA of the CDR3 is TGTGCCAGCAGTGAGGGGCAGGGGGCGTTATCCGGTGAAAAACTGTTTTTT. Translation: CASSEGQGALSGEKLFF.

V usage is TRBV7-3 and J usage is TRBJ2-6, with TRBD1 matching over 9 bases. CDR3 size: 17 residues. CDR1 and CDR2 from the germline V gene are SGHTA and FQGTGA. V lost 6 bases and J lost 1; bases outside the gene matches: 7. The CDR3 region has the DNA TGTGCCAGCAGATTCGGGACAGGGTCGTCTGGGGCCAACGTCCTGACTTTC. The encoded protein is CASRFGTGSSGANVLTF.

The J gene is TRBJ1-5, the V gene TRBV19; 9 bases agree with TRBD1. Germline CDR1 LNHDA, CDR2 SQIVND (reference sequence). This CDR3 is 14 amino acids long. J gave up 7 bases and V 7 bases, and 8 bases lay outside the gene matches. CDR3 coding DNA: TGTGCCAGTAAGAAGGGACAGGGCCGCCAGCCCCAGCATTTT. It translates to CASKKGQGRQPQHF.

The chain links TRBV4-1 to TRBJ2-5; 10 bases are a match to TRBD2. With 3 bases clipped from V and 1 base from J, the junction kept 2 bases outside the gene matches. CDR3 size: 15 residues. Per the germline V gene, CDR1 is MGHRA and CDR2 is YSYEKL. CDR3 in amino acids: CASSQSSGSQETQYF. As DNA, the CDR3 is TGCGCCAGCAGCCAGTCTAGCGGGAGCCAAGAGACCCAGTACTTC.

This clone was recorded only once. The chain couples TRBV7-9 to TRBJ2-7; the D gene is possibly TRBD2 (7 bases). The CDR3 runs to 14 residues. The V gene's germline CDR1 is SEHNR and CDR2 FQNEAQ (reference sequence). Trimming left V 6 bases short and J 6 bases short, with 18 bases between. In DNA, the CDR3 is TGTGCCAGCAGTTTCGGAGGGGGGGCCCCCGAGCAGTACTTC. This codes for CASSFGGGAPEQYF.

The chain joins TRBV19 to TRBJ1-1; 7 bases are shared with TRBD1. CDR3 size: 15 residues. The V gene's germline CDR1 is LNHDA and CDR2 SQIVND (reference sequence). V lost 6 bases to trimming and J lost 0 bases; unmatched junction nucleotides: 7. DNA of the CDR3: TGTGCCAGTAGGGACGGACAGGCCATGAACACTGAAGCTTTCTTT. The encoded protein is CASRDGQAMNTEAFF.

This sequence joins TRBV5-1 and TRBJ2-5, with D tentatively TRBD2 (5 bases). The CDR3 length is 14 residues. The V end was cut by 0 bases, the J end by 7 bases, with 13 bases between. The V gene's germline CDR1 is SGHRS and CDR2 YFSETQ. CDR3 bases: TGCGCCAGCAGCTTGGAGGTGTGGGCGGGGACCCAGTACTTC. Translated: CASSLEVWAGTQYF.

This chain joins TRBV4-1 and TRBJ2-7; 8 bases align to TRBD1. The V and J ends lost 3 bases and 0 bases, in that order; junction bases with no gene match: 4. Germline CDR1 MGHRA, CDR2 YSYEKL. The CDR3 runs to 15 residues. The CDR3 nucleotides are TGCGCCAGCAGCCAGCCGGACAGGGTCTCCTACGAGCAGTACTTC. As protein: CASSQPDRVSYEQYF.

The CDR3 DNA reads as TGTGCCAGCAGGCAGGGAACCGAAGCTTTCTTT. Translating it yields CASRQGTEAFF. The chain recombines TRBV2 with TRBJ1-1; TRBD1 is a possible D gene (5 bases). CDR1 SNHLY and CDR2 FYNNEI come from the germline V gene. The V end was cut by 6 bases, the J end by 8 bases, with 10 bases between. The CDR3 consists of 11 residues.

This clone was observed a single time. V and J are TRBV20-1 and TRBJ2-7; the match to TRBD1 covers 7 bases. CDR1 is DFQATT and CDR2 is SNEGSKA in the germline V gene (reference sequence). CDR3 size: 10 residues. J was trimmed by 7 bases and V by 5 bases; bases with no gene match: 2. CDR3 sequence (DNA): TGCAGTGCTGGGGGACAGGAGCAGTACTTC. Its protein product is CSAGGQEQYF.

This chain connects TRBV5-1 to TRBJ1-1, with TRBD1 matching over 9 bases. The J segment lost 7 bases and the V segment lost 4 bases, leaving 5 bases of the junction unmatched. The CDR3 runs to 13 residues. In germline, CDR1 is SGHRS, CDR2 YFSETQ. The CDR3 spells CASSLDRGYEAFF. The CDR3 DNA reads as TGCGCCAGCAGCCTAGACAGGGGGTATGAAGCTTTCTTT. The full variable domain, its missing parts supplied by reference TRBV5-1 and TRBJ1-1, is KAGVTQTPRYLIKTRGQQVTLSCSPISGHRSVSWYQQTPGQGLQFLFEYFSETQRNKGNFPGRFSGRQFSNSRSEMNVSTLELGDSALYLCASSLDRGYEAFFGQGTRLTVV.

The chain combines TRBV7-2 with TRBJ2-2; D may be TRBD1 (6 bases). Germline lookup yields CDR1 SGHTA and CDR2 FQGNSA. The CDR3 has 14 residues. V was cut by 4 bases and J by 8 bases, with 14 bases left in between. The CDR3 DNA sequence: TGTGCCAGCAGCTCGACGACCGGACAGGGGGAGCTGTTTTTT. It codes for CASSSTTGQGELFF.